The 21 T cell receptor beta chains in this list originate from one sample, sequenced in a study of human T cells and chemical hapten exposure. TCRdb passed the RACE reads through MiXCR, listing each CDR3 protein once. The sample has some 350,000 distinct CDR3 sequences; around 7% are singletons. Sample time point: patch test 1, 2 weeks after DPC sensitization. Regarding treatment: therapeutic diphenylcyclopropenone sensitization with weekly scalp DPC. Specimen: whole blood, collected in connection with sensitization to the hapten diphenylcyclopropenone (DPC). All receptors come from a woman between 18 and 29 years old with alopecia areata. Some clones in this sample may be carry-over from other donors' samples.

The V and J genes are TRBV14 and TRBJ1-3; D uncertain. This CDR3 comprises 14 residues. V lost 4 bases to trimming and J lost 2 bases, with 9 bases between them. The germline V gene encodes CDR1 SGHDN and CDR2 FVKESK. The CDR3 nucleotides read TGTGCCAGCAGCCGGAGGATCACTGGAAACACCATATATTTT. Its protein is CASSRRITGNTIYF.

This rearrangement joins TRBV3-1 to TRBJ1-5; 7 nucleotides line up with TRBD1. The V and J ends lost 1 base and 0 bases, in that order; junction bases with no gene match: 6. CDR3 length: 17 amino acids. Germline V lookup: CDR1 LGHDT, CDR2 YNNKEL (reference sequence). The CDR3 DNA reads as TGTGCCAGCAGCCAAGGAAACAGGGGTTATAGCAATCAGCCCCAGCATTTT. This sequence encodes CASSQGNRGYSNQPQHF.

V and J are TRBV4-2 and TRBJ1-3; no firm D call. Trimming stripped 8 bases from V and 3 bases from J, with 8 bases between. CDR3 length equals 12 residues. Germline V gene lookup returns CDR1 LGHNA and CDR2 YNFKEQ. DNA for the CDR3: TGTGCCAGCTCGACTGATGGAAACACCATATATTTT. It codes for CASSTDGNTIYF.

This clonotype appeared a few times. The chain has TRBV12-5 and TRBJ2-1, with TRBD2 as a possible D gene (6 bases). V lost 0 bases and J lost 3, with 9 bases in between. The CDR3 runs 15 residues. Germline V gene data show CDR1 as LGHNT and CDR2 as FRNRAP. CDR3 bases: TGTGCTAGTGGTTTGGTACGGGAGAGCTACAATGAGCAGTTCTTC. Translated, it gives CASGLVRESYNEQFF.

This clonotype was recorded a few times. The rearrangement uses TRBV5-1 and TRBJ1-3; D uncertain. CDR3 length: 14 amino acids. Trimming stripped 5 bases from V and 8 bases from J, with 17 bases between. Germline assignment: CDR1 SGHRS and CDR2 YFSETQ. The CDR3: CASSQVVGSDTIYF. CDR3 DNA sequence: TGCGCCAGCAGTCAAGTTGTAGGATCGGACACCATATATTTT.

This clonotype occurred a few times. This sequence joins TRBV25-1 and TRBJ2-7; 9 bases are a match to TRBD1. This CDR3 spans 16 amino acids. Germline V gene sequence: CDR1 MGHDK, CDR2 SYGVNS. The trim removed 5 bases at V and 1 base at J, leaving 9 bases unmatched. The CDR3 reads CASSPQLGTGSYEQYF. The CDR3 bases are TGTGCCAGCAGTCCCCAATTGGGGACAGGGTCCTACGAGCAGTACTTC.

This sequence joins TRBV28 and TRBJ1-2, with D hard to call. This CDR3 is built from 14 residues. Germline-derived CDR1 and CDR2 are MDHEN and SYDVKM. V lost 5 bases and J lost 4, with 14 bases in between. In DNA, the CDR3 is TGTGCCAGCAGTGGGCAAGGACGCACCTATGGCTACACCTTC. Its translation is CASSGQGRTYGYTF.

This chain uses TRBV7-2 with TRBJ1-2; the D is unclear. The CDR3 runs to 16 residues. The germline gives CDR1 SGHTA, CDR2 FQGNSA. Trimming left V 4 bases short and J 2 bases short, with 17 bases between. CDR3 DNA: TGTGCCAGCAGCTCGTGGGCCCCGGGCCGGAACTATGGCTACACCTTC. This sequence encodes CASSSWAPGRNYGYTF.

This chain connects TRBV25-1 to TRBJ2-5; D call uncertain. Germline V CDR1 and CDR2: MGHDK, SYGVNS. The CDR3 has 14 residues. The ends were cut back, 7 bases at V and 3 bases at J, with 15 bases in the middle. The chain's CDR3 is CASKPKETEETQYF. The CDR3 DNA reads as TGTGCCAGCAAGCCCAAAGAAACAGAAGAGACCCAGTACTTC.

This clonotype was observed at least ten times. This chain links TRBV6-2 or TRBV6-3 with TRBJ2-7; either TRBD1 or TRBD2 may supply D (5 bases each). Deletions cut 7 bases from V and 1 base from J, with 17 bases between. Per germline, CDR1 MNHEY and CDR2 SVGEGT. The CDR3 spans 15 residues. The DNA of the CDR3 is TGTGCCAGCATCGATCCACCCGGGGCATCCTACGAGCAGTACTTC. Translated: CASIDPPGASYEQYF.

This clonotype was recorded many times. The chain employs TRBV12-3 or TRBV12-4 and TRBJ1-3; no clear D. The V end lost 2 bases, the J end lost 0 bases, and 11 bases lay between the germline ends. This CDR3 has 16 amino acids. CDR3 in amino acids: CASSLRSPSSGNTIYF. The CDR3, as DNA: TGTGCCAGCAGTTTAAGGTCGCCGAGCTCTGGAAACACCATATATTTT.

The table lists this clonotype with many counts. The CDR3 protein is CASSRILAGANEQFF. CDR3 nucleotides: TGCGCCAGCAGCCGAATACTAGCGGGGGCCAATGAGCAGTTCTTC. This chain connects TRBV5-1 to TRBJ2-1; 11 bases agree with TRBD2. The CDR3 contains 15 residues. From germline, CDR1 is SGHRS and CDR2 YFSETQ. The J segment lost 6 bases and the V segment lost 4 bases, leaving 6 bases of the junction unmatched.

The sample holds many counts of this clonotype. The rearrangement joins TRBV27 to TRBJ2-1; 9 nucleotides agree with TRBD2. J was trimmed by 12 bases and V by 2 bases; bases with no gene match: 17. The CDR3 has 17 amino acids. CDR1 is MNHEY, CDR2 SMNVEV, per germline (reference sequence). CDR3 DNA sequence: TGTGCCAGCAGTTTACCCCGAATGGAGCGGGGGGTGAGTAGGCAGTTCTTC. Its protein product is CASSLPRMERGVSRQFF.

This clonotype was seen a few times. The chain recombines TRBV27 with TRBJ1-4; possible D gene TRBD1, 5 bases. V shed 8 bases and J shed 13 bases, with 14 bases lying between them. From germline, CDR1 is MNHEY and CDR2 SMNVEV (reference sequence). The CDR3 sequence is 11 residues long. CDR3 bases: TGTGCCAGCCTACCGGGGGAAGTACTGTTTTTT. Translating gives CASLPGEVLFF.

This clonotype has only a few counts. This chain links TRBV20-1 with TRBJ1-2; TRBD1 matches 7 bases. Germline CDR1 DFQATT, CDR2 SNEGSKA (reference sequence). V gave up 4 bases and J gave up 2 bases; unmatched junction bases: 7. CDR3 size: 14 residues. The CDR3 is CSAKSSTGNYGYTF. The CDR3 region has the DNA TGCAGTGCTAAAAGCTCGACAGGGAACTATGGCTACACCTTC.

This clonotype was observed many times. CDR3 sequence reads: CSVEGGQLYGYTF. The CDR3 nucleotides read TGCAGCGTTGAAGGGGGACAGCTCTATGGCTACACCTTC. This chain links TRBV29-1 with TRBJ1-2, with 7 bases aligning to TRBD1. This CDR3 spans 13 amino acids. CDR1 and CDR2 from the germline V gene are SQVTM and ANQGSEA. The junction had 3 bases not matched to a gene; V was cut back by 1 base and J by 4 bases.

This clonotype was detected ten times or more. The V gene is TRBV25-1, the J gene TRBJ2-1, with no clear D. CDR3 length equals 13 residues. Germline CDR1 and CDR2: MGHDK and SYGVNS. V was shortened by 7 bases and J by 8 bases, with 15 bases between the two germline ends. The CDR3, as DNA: TGTGCCAGCATCCAAACCTACGCGGATGAGCAGTTCTTC. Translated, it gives CASIQTYADEQFF.

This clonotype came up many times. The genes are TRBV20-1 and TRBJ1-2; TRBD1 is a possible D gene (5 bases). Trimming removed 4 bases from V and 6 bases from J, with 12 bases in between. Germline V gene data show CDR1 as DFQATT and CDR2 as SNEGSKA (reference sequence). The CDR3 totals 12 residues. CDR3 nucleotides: TGCAGTGCTATCGAAAGGGGTGATGGCTACACCTTC. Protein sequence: CSAIERGDGYTF.

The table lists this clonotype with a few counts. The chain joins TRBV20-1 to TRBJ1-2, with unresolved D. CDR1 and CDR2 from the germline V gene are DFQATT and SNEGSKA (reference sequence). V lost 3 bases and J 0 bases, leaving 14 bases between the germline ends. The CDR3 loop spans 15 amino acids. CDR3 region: CSASVDTAANYGYTF. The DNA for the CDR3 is TGCAGTGCTAGCGTCGATACAGCTGCTAACTATGGCTACACCTTC.

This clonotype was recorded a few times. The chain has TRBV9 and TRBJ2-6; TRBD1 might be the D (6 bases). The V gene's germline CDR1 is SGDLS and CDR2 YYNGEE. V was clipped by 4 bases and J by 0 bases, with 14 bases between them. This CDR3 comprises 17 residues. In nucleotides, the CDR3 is TGTGCCAGCAGCCGCAGGGGCACGAGCTCTGGGGCCAACGTCCTGACTTTC. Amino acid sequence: CASSRRGTSSGANVLTF.

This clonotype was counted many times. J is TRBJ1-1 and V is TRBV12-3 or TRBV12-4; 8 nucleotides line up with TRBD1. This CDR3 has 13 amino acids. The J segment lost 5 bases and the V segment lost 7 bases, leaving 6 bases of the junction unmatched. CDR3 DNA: TGTGCCAGCATCAGGGGGCATTCTACTGAAGCTTTCTTT. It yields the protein CASIRGHSTEAFF.